The 11 T cell receptor beta chains in this list originate from one sample, sequenced in a study of beta chain features in type 1 diabetes. Study findings and constraints: A moderate, significant TCRB CDR3 shortening appeared in type 1 diabetes across four CD4+ subsets.

Isolated RNA was reverse transcribed in full, so expressed TCRB transcripts were sequenced. Clones were sequenced by immunoSEQ multiplex PCR, and TCRdb holds only the in-frame ones, with some missing. Of a few hundred thousand clones listed, 14% to 15% are singletons. Their antigen targets remain unknown. Material for sequencing was naive CD4+ T cells from blood. These receptors all come from a man younger than 35 with type 1 diabetes.

This clone has more than one count but fewer than ten. The CDR3 spells CASSAGGAGLTDTQYF. The DNA of the CDR3 is TGTGCCAGTAGCGCAGGGGGCGCGGGTTTGACAGATACGCAGTATTTT. The gene calls are TRBV19 and TRBJ2-3; 8 bases are a match to TRBD1. This CDR3 comprises 16 residues. V was pared by 6 bases and J by 3 bases, with 11 bases of the junction left unmatched. The V gene's germline CDR1 is LNHDA and CDR2 SQIVND (reference sequence).

This clone came up a few times. The V gene is TRBV28, the J gene TRBJ1-2; TRBD1 aligns across 7 bases. The CDR3 spans 14 residues. J gave up 4 bases and V 4 bases, and 6 bases lay outside the gene matches. Looked up from germline, CDR1 is MDHEN and CDR2 is SYDVKM. The CDR3 is CASSWTGTVYGYTF. CDR3 bases: TGTGCCAGCAGTTGGACCGGGACAGTCTATGGCTACACCTTC.

This clone came up a few times. V is TRBV6-5 and J is TRBJ2-5, with a tentative D call TRBD1 (6 bases). Trimming shortened V by 6 bases and J by 9 bases, and 23 bases separated the two germline ends. The CDR3 runs to 15 residues. Germline CDR1 is MNHEY and CDR2 is SVGAGI. The CDR3 spells CASSRGGRALAAQYF. The CDR3 coding sequence is TGTGCCAGCAGCAGGGGTGGGCGGGCGCTGGCGGCCCAGTACTTC.

This clone was seen a few times. V gene TRBV19 combines with J gene TRBJ2-1; 12 nucleotides match TRBD1. Trimming cost V 5 bases and J 7 bases; bases outside gene matches: 6. Looked up from germline, CDR1 is LNHDA and CDR2 is SQIVND (reference sequence). There are 15 residues in the CDR3. CDR3 sequence: CASSPRDRGRNEQFF. The CDR3 DNA reads as TGTGCCAGTAGTCCCCGGGACAGGGGGCGGAATGAGCAGTTCTTC.

The chain carries TRBV5-5 and TRBJ2-5; D is possibly TRBD2 (5 bases). This CDR3 region has 14 residues. The ends were cut back, 1 base at V and 7 bases at J, with 14 bases in the middle. Germline CDR1 reads SGHKS; CDR2 reads YYEKEE (reference sequence). In DNA, the CDR3 is TGTGCCAGCAGCTTGTTCTCTAGCCCGGGGACCCAGTACTTC. Protein: CASSLFSSPGTQYF.

This clone was seen a handful of times. The chain carries TRBV5-1 and TRBJ1-2, with TRBD1 as a possible D gene (6 bases). The ends were cut back, 5 bases at V and 8 bases at J, with 25 bases in the middle. From germline, CDR1 is SGHRS and CDR2 YFSETQ. The CDR3 has 16 amino acids. This CDR3 reads CASRSRLDRPDGGYTF. The CDR3 nucleotides read TGCGCCAGCAGATCACGCCTCGACAGGCCGGATGGGGGCTACACCTTC. Full variable domain (remainder filled in from reference TRBV5-1 and TRBJ1-2): KAGVTQTPRYLIKTRGQQVTLSCSPISGHRSVSWYQQTPGQGLQFLFEYFSETQRNKGNFPGRFSGRQFSNSRSEMNVSTLELGDSALYLCASRSRLDRPDGGYTFGSGTRLTVV.

This chain joins TRBV2 and TRBJ2-7; 7 nucleotides align to TRBD1. With V trimmed by 7 bases and J by 4 bases, 4 bases remained unmatched. The CDR3 totals 12 residues. Germline CDR1 reads SNHLY; CDR2 reads FYNNEI. The CDR3 nucleotides read TGTGCCAGCAATAGACAGGGTTACGAGCAGTACTTC. Amino acids: CASNRQGYEQYF.

The genes are TRBV28 and TRBJ2-1, with TRBD2 matching 10 bases. Trimming cost V 6 bases and J 8 bases; bases outside gene matches: 10. CDR1 MDHEN and CDR2 SYDVKM come from the germline V gene. CDR3 length: 15 amino acids. The CDR3 protein is CASSQTSSGSDEQFF. Here the CDR3 DNA reads TGTGCCAGCAGCCAAACCTCTAGCGGGAGTGATGAGCAGTTCTTC. Together with reference TRBV28 and TRBJ2-1, the CDR3 gives the full variable domain: DVKVTQSSRYLVKRTGEKVFLECVQDMDHENMFWYRQDPGLGLRLIYFSYDVKMKEKGDIPEGYSVSREKKERFSLILESASTNQTSMYLCASSQTSSGSDEQFFGPGTRLTVL.

A few counts support this clone. This sequence joins TRBV9 and TRBJ1-2; TRBD1 agrees at 9 bases. Germline CDR1 and CDR2: SGDLS and YYNGEE. This CDR3 contains 14 residues. The junction had 4 bases not matched to a gene; V was cut back by 4 bases and J by 3 bases. The CDR3 coding sequence is TGTGCCAGCAGCAAGGGACAGGGATACTATGGCTACACCTTC. Its protein product is CASSKGQGYYGYTF.

In the case of this clone: Mismatch with germline at one junction end may stem from a read error. The V call is TRBV28, the J call TRBJ2-7; the match to TRBD1 covers 7 bases. The V gene's germline CDR1 is MDHEN and CDR2 SYDVKM. This CDR3 spans 15 amino acids. The CDR3 is CASSLFRSTGAEQYF. The CDR3 region has the DNA TGTGCCAGCAGCTTATTCAGATCCACAGGGGCCGAGCAGTACTTC.

This clone was found a few times. The chain employs TRBV7-2 and TRBJ2-5; 7 positions match TRBD2. CDR1 and CDR2 (germline): SGHTA, FQGNSA. This CDR3 contains 13 residues. V lost 6 bases, J lost 5 bases, and 6 bases stayed unmatched. CDR3 region: CASSLNSGETQYF. CDR3 DNA sequence: TGTGCCAGCAGTCTTAATAGCGGGGAGACCCAGTACTTC.